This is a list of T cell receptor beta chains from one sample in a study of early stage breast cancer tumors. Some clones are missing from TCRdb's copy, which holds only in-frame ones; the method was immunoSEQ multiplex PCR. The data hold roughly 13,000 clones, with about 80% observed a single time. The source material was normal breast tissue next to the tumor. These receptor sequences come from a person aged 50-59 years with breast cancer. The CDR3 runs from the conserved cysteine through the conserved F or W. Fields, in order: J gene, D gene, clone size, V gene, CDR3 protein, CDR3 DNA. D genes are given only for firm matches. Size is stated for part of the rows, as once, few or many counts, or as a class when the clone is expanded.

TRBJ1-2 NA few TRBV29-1 CSAEGPPGYGYTF TGCAGCGCTGAGGGGCCTCCGGGGTATGGCTACACCTTC
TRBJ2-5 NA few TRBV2 CASGVLAGGTQETQYF TGTGCCAGCGGTGTCTTGGCAGGAGGTACCCAAGAGACCCAGTACTTC
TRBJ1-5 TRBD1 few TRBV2 CASSDQRQGFQPQHF TGTGCCAGCAGTGATCAGAGACAGGGATTTCAGCCCCAGCATTTT
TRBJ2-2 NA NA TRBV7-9 CASSLEIARTGELVF TGTGCCAGCAGCTTAGAAATAGCGCGCACCGGGGAGCTGGTTTTT
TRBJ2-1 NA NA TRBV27 CASSLGGAEQFF TGTGCCAGCAGTTTGGGGGGCGCGGAGCAGTTCTTC
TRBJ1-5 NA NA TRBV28 CASSLQGINQPQHF TGTGCCAGCAGTTTGCAGGGGATCAATCAGCCCCAGCATTTT
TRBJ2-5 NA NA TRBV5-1 CASSSSTSWETQYF TGCGCCAGCAGCTCATCGACTAGTTGGGAGACCCAGTACTTC
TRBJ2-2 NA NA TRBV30 CAWSAGTLFTGELFF TGTGCCTGGAGTGCCGGGACTCTTTTCACCGGGGAGCTGTTTTTT
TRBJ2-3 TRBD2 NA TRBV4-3 CASSQDTRAGIDTQYF TGCGCCAGCAGCCAAGACACGAGAGCGGGAATAGATACGCAGTATTTT
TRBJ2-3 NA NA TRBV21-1 CASSARGLFTDTQYF TGTGCCAGCAGCGCAAGGGGGCTTTTTACAGATACGCAGTATTTT
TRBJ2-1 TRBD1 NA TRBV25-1 CASSGGNRGVNEQFF TGTGCCAGCAGTGGAGGGAACAGGGGAGTAAATGAGCAGTTCTTC
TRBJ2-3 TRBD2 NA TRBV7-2 CASSPPGLAGGPDTQYF TGTGCCAGCAGCCCACCGGGACTAGCGGGAGGGCCGGATACGCAGTATTTT
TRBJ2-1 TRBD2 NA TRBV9 CASSVVSGGTYNEQFF TGTGCCAGCAGCGTAGTGTCGGGAGGCACCTACAATGAGCAGTTCTTC
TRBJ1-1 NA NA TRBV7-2 CASSLVEGNTEAFF TGTGCCAGCAGCTTAGTCGAGGGGAACACTGAAGCTTTCTTT
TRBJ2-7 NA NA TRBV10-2 CASSDLVSSYGQYF TGCGCCAGCAGTGACTTAGTTAGCTCCTACGGGCAGTACTTC
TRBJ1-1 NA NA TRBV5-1 CASSLADGNTEAFF TGCGCCAGCAGCTTGGCGGACGGGAACACTGAAGCTTTCTTT
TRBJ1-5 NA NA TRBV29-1 CSVGQGNQPQHF TGCAGCGTTGGTCAGGGGAATCAGCCCCAGCATTTT
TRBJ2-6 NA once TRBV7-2 CASSPQGAGANVLTF TGTGCCAGCAGCCCGCAGGGAGCAGGGGCCAACGTCCTGACTTTC
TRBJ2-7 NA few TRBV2 CASSVQGIHEQYF TGTGCCAGCAGTGTCCAGGGTATCCACGAGCAGTACTTC
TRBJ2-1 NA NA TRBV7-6 CASSLVSRGIEQFF TGTGCCAGCAGCTTAGTTTCGCGGGGTATTGAGCAGTTCTTC
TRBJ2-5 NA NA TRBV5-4 CASSSHSFQETQYF TGTGCCAGCAGCTCTCACAGTTTCCAGGAGACCCAGTACTTC
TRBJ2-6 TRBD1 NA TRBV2 CASSLTGAHSGANVLTF TGTGCCAGCAGCCTGACAGGGGCTCACTCTGGGGCCAACGTCCTGACTTTC
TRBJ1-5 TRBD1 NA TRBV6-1 CASSEVRGRNQPQHF TGTGCCAGCAGTGAAGTCAGGGGGCGAAATCAGCCCCAGCATTTT
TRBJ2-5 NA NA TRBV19 CASSKHQTKETQYF TGTGCCAGTAGTAAGCACCAGACTAAAGAGACCCAGTACTTC
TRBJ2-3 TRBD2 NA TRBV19 CASSIQAGLTDTQYF TGTGCCAGTAGTATTCAAGCGGGACTCACAGATACGCAGTATTTT
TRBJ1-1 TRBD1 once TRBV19 CASSPIPGGNTEAFF TGTGCCAGTAGTCCCATCCCAGGGGGGAACACTGAAGCTTTCTTT
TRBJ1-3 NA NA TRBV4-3 CASSQDPRSGAPGNTIYF TGCGCCAGCAGCCAAGATCCCCGCTCGGGGGCCCCTGGAAACACCATATATTTT
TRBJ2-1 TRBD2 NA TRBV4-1 CASSQERSGNYNEQFF TGCGCCAGCAGCCAAGAACGGAGCGGGAATTACAATGAGCAGTTCTTC
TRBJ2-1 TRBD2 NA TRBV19 CASRPGLAGVEQFF TGTGCCAGTAGACCGGGACTAGCGGGAGTTGAGCAGTTCTTC
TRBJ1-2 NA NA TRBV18 CASSPQSGAGTTGYTF TGTGCCAGCTCACCGCAGTCGGGGGCTGGTACGACAGGCTACACCTTC